The 26 T cell receptor beta chains below come from one sample, sequenced in a study of T cell responses to AZD1222 COVID-19 vaccine. Profiling relied on immunoSEQ multiplex PCR, and the TCRdb table lists in-frame clones only, not all of them. The table records some 150,000 clones, approximately 90% of them present only once. The sample consisted of peripheral blood, taken on day 0 of AZD1222 vaccination. The receptors were gathered from an adult in good health.

This sequence joins TRBV28 and TRBJ1-2; TRBD1 might be the D (6 bases). V lost 6 bases and J lost 3, with 8 bases in between. Per germline, CDR1 MDHEN and CDR2 SYDVKM. This CDR3 is 12 amino acids long. DNA for the CDR3: TGTGCCAGCAGGTCAGGGGACTATGGCTACACCTTC. Its protein is CASRSGDYGYTF.

The V call is TRBV7-2, the J call TRBJ1-4, with D unresolved. CDR1 and CDR2 from the germline V gene are SGHTA and FQGNSA. This CDR3 is 13 amino acids long. Trimming shortened V by 1 base and J by 6 bases, and 6 bases separated the two germline ends. The DNA of the CDR3 is TGTGCCAGCAGCTTAGTAAATTATGAAAAACTGTTTTTT. It yields the protein CASSLVNYEKLFF.

The rearrangement uses TRBV19 and TRBJ2-7, with TRBD2 matching over 8 bases. Germline CDR1 is LNHDA and CDR2 is SQIVND (reference sequence). V lost 3 bases and J lost 3; bases outside the gene matches: 4. This CDR3 comprises 14 residues. CDR3 amino acids: CASSIVAGNYEQYF. Written as DNA, the CDR3 is TGTGCCAGTAGTATTGTAGCGGGAAACTACGAGCAGTACTTC. Full variable domain (rest looked up from reference TRBV19 and TRBJ2-7): DGGITQSPKYLFRKEGQNVTLSCEQNLNHDAMYWYRQDPGQGLRLIYYSQIVNDFQKGDIAEGYSVSREKKESFPLTVTSAQKNPTAFYLCASSIVAGNYEQYFGPGTRLTVT.

The chain is built from TRBV27 and TRBJ1-3, with 8 nucleotides matching TRBD1. The germline V gene encodes CDR1 MNHEY and CDR2 SMNVEV (reference sequence). Germline trimming cut 5 bases from V and 4 bases from J; bases unmatched to any gene: 16. The CDR3 consists of 18 residues. CDR3 bases: TGTGCCAGCAGTCTCACATCACCCGAGGACAGGGCCGGAAACACCATATATTTT. Its translation: CASSLTSPEDRAGNTIYF.

This chain joins TRBV27 and TRBJ2-2; D is unresolved. Trimming cost V 3 bases and J 7 bases, with 6 bases left between them. Germline CDR1 and CDR2: MNHEY and SMNVEV (reference sequence). The CDR3 is 12 residues long. CDR3 region: CASSLPGGELFF. The CDR3 region has the DNA TGTGCCAGCAGTTTGCCGGGCGGGGAGCTGTTTTTT.

Of note for this clone: Distinct nucleotide sequences in the sample also encode this CDR3. The chain couples TRBV20-1 to TRBJ2-7, with 13 positions matching TRBD2. Germline CDR1 and CDR2: DFQATT and SNEGSKA (reference sequence). This CDR3 spans 14 amino acids. The V segment lost 3 bases and the J segment 4 bases; nucleotides outside the gene matches: 3. For the CDR3, the DNA is TGCAGTGCTAGTAGGACTAGCGGGGGTTACGAGCAGTACTTC. Translation gives CSASRTSGGYEQYF.

V is TRBV27 and J is TRBJ2-1; maybe TRBD2 (5 bases). Germline V gene sequence: CDR1 MNHEY, CDR2 SMNVEV (reference sequence). The CDR3 contains 15 residues. V dropped 2 bases and J dropped 3 bases, with 11 bases sitting between them. CDR3 region: CASSLVGRGYNEQFF. The CDR3 nucleotides read TGTGCCAGCAGTTTAGTTGGGAGAGGCTACAATGAGCAGTTCTTC.

In DNA, the CDR3 is TGCGCCAGCAGCTTGGGTTCGGCGGGGGTTTTTGGCTACACCTTC. Its protein is CASSLGSAGVFGYTF. The gene calls are TRBV5-1 and TRBJ1-2, with D tentatively TRBD1 (5 bases). V shed 0 bases and J shed 7 bases, with 16 bases lying between them. CDR3 length: 15 amino acids. Germline V gene data show CDR1 as SGHRS and CDR2 as YFSETQ.

V usage is TRBV28 and J usage is TRBJ2-5; D gene ambiguous. CDR3 size: 14 residues. Germline V lookup: CDR1 MDHEN, CDR2 SYDVKM. Trimming removed 5 bases from V and 2 bases from J, with 12 bases in between. In DNA, the CDR3 is TGTGCCAGCAGTCCGTTCGCGGAACAAGAGACCCAGTACTTC. Translating gives CASSPFAEQETQYF.

This clone was counted a few times. The gene calls are TRBV19 and TRBJ1-5; D unresolved. Looked up from germline, CDR1 is LNHDA and CDR2 is SQIVND (reference sequence). Deletions cut 3 bases from V and 1 base from J, with 10 bases between. The CDR3 length is 15 residues. The CDR3 DNA reads TGTGCCAGTAGTATTGGTGGAGGGAGCAATCAGCCCCAGCATTTT. Its translation is CASSIGGGSNQPQHF.

The rearrangement links TRBV28 to TRBJ1-1; no definite D call. Germline-derived CDR1 and CDR2 are MDHEN and SYDVKM. The CDR3 extends over 16 amino acids. The V end was cut by 2 bases, the J end by 5 bases, with 18 bases between. CDR3 coding DNA: TGTGCCAGCAGTTTAGATGGGCTGAGTGTTACGACTGAAGCTTTCTTT. Translation: CASSLDGLSVTTEAFF.

This clone was counted only a few times. The chain joins TRBV18 to TRBJ1-5; maybe TRBD1 (6 bases). This CDR3 region has 16 residues. Germline V CDR1 and CDR2: KGHSH, LQKENI. The V gene lost 1 base and the J gene lost 7 bases, with 17 bases spanning the gap. CDR3 bases: TGTGCCAGCTCACCACTTTCGGTCAGGGGTTCACAGCCCCAGCATTTT. Protein product: CASSPLSVRGSQPQHF.

The chain employs TRBV7-8 and TRBJ2-2; D gene ambiguous. Germline CDR1 reads SGHVS; CDR2 reads FQNEAQ. Between the trimmed V and J ends, which lost 1 base and 6 bases, there was a span of 6 bases. The CDR3 consists of 13 residues. DNA for the CDR3: TGTGCCAGCAGCTTAGAGGTTTCCGGGGAGCTGTTTTTT. Protein product: CASSLEVSGELFF.

The table lists this clone with a few counts. The chain joins TRBV25-1 to TRBJ2-7; TRBD1 agrees at 9 bases. CDR1 is MGHDK and CDR2 is SYGVNS in the germline V gene. V trimming: 2 bases; J trimming: 5 bases; junction bases outside the gene matches: 7. This CDR3 has 15 amino acids. The CDR3 sequence is CASSEGQGNLHEQYF. The CDR3 DNA is TGTGCCAGCAGTGAAGGACAGGGGAATCTCCACGAGCAGTACTTC.

This clone was counted between two and nine times. The chain has TRBV15 and TRBJ2-3; D unclear. Deletions cut 4 bases from V and 5 bases from J, with 10 bases between. Looked up from germline, CDR1 is LNHNV and CDR2 is YYDKDF (reference sequence). This CDR3 region has 13 residues. The CDR3 nucleotides read TGTGCCACCAGCACCAGCGAGGTAGATACGCAGTATTTT. This codes for CATSTSEVDTQYF.

The chain combines TRBV28 with TRBJ1-6; D is unclear. CDR3 length: 17 residues. Per germline, CDR1 MDHEN and CDR2 SYDVKM. Between the trimmed V and J ends, which lost 2 bases and 3 bases, there was a span of 14 bases. This chain's CDR3 is CASSLRGRGIYNSPLHF. Here the CDR3 DNA reads TGTGCCAGCAGTTTACGCGGACGGGGTATCTATAATTCACCCCTCCACTTT.

This clone showed up just once. The chain uses TRBV11-2 and TRBJ1-4; maybe TRBD1 (6 bases). CDR1 and CDR2 (germline): SGHAT, FQNNGV. This CDR3 is built from 18 residues. V lost 5 bases and J 7 bases, leaving 26 bases between the germline ends. The chain's CDR3 is CASSLRLGGGAPIEKLFF. The DNA for the CDR3 is TGTGCCAGCAGCCTAAGATTAGGCGGGGGGGCCCCTATTGAAAAACTGTTTTTT.

The CDR3 DNA reads as TGTGCCAGCAGAAGGGACGGCTCTGGAAACACCATATATTTT. This sequence encodes CASRRDGSGNTIYF. The chain carries TRBV28 and TRBJ1-3, with D perhaps matching TRBD1 (5 bases). The CDR3 has 14 amino acids. Germline-derived CDR1 and CDR2 are MDHEN and SYDVKM. V lost 6 bases and J 0 bases, leaving 9 bases between the germline ends.

The table lists this clone with a count of one. V gene TRBV6-5 combines with J gene TRBJ2-1; TRBD2 aligns across 8 bases. The germline CDR1 and CDR2 sequences are MNHEY and SVGAGI. Unmatched junction bases numbered 7, after V lost 4 bases and J lost 8 bases. This CDR3 is 14 amino acids long. The CDR3 is CASSWTSRADEQFF. The CDR3 DNA follows: TGTGCCAGCAGTTGGACTAGCAGGGCCGATGAGCAGTTCTTC.

This clone was seen a single time. This chain uses TRBV6-5 with TRBJ2-7; 9 positions agree with TRBD1. This CDR3 is built from 13 residues. Germline trimming cut 6 bases from V and 6 bases from J; bases unmatched to any gene: 6. The germline V gene encodes CDR1 MNHEY and CDR2 SVGAGI. The CDR3 sequence: CASRYRTGVEQYF. The DNA for the CDR3 is TGTGCCAGCAGATACCGGACAGGGGTCGAGCAGTACTTC.

V and J are TRBV9 and TRBJ2-2, with TRBD2 identical over 11 bases. CDR1 and CDR2 (germline): SGDLS, YYNGEE. With V trimmed by 3 bases and J by 3 bases, 1 base remained unmatched. The CDR3 is 15 amino acids. CDR3 protein: CASSATSGDTGELFF. The CDR3 DNA follows: TGTGCCAGCAGCGCGACTAGCGGGGACACCGGGGAGCTGTTTTTT.

This chain joins TRBV6-2 or TRBV6-3 and TRBJ2-1, with 8 bases aligning to TRBD1. This CDR3 region has 14 residues. Trimming cost V 5 bases and J 6 bases; bases outside gene matches: 6. CDR1 MNHEY and CDR2 SVGEGT come from the germline V gene. The DNA of the CDR3 is TGTGCCAGCAGTCCACCTACAGGGGGCAATGAGCAGTTCTTC. Its translation is CASSPPTGGNEQFF.

V usage is TRBV30 and J usage is TRBJ1-1; D call uncertain. Per germline, CDR1 GTSNPN and CDR2 SVGIG (reference sequence). The length of the CDR3 is 13 residues. V lost 4 bases, J lost 1 base, and 10 bases lay in between. For the CDR3, the DNA is TGTGCCTGGACGCTTAATCCGAACACTGAAGCTTTCTTT. As protein: CAWTLNPNTEAFF.

The gene calls are TRBV30 and TRBJ2-7; 13 nucleotides agree with TRBD2. The ends lost 3 bases at V and 2 bases at J; junction bases unmatched: 4. There are 15 residues in the CDR3. Looked up from germline, CDR1 is GTSNPN and CDR2 is SVGIG (reference sequence). The DNA of the CDR3 is TGTGCCTGGAGACTAGCGGGAGGGCCCGCCTACGAGCAGTACTTC. It is translated as CAWRLAGGPAYEQYF.

This sequence joins TRBV6-5 and TRBJ2-4, with unresolved D. The CDR3 is 13 amino acids. Trimming cost V 0 bases and J 6 bases, with 6 bases left between them. Germline CDR1 reads MNHEY; CDR2 reads SVGAGI. This CDR3 reads CASSYSWGNIQYF. CDR3 bases: TGTGCCAGCAGTTACTCTTGGGGAAACATTCAGTACTTC.

The V call is TRBV28, the J call TRBJ1-3, with a possible D match to TRBD1 (5 bases). The germline V gene has CDR1 MDHEN and CDR2 SYDVKM. V lost 6 bases and J 0 bases, leaving 12 bases between the germline ends. The CDR3 is 15 amino acids. This chain's CDR3 is CASSPGRASGNTIYF. The CDR3, as DNA: TGTGCCAGCAGCCCAGGCAGGGCCTCTGGAAACACCATATATTTT.